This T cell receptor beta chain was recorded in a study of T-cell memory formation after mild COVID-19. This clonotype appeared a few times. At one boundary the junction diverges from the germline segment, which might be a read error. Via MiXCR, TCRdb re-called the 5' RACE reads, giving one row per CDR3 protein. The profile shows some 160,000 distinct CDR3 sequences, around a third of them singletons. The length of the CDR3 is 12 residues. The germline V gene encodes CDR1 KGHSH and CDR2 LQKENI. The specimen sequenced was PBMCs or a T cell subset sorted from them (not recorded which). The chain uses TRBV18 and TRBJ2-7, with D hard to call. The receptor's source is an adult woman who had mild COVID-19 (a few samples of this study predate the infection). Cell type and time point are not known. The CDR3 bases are TGTGCCAGCTCTCCACCCGGGTACGAGCAGTACTTC. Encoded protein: CASSPPGYEQYF.